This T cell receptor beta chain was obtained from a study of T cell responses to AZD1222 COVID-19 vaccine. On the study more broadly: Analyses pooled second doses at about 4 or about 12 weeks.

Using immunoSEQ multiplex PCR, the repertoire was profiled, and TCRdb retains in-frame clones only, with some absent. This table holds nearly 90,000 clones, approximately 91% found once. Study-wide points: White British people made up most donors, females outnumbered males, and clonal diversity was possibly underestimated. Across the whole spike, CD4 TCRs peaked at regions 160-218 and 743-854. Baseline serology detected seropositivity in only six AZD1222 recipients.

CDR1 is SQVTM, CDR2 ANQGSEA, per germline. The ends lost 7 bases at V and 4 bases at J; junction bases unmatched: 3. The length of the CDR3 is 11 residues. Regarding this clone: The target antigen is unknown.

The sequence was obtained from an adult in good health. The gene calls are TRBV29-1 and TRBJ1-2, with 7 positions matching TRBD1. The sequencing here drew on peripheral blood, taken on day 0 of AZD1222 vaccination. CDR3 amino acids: CSATGVYGYTF. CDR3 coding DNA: TGCAGCGCTACAGGGGTCTATGGCTACACCTTC.